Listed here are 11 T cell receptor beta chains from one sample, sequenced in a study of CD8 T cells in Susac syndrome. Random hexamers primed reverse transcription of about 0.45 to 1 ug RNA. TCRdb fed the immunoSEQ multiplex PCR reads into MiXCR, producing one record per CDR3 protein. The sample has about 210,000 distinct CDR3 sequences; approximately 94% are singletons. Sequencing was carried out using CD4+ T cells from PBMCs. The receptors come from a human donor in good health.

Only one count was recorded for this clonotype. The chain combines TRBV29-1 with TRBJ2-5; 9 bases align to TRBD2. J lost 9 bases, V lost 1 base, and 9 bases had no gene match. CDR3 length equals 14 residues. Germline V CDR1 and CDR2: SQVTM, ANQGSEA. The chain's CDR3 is CSVEGALAGRAQYF. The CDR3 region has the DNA TGCAGCGTTGAAGGGGCTCTAGCGGGGAGGGCCCAGTACTTC.

The CDR3 spells CAWSVLGGGGGELFF. CDR3 in DNA: TGTGCCTGGAGTGTACTTGGAGGGGGCGGCGGGGAGCTGTTTTTT. The chain uses TRBV30 and TRBJ2-2; D is possibly TRBD1 (7 bases). CDR3 length: 15 residues. V was shortened by 0 bases and J by 7 bases, with 15 bases between the two germline ends. CDR1 and CDR2 (germline): GTSNPN, SVGIG (reference sequence). The variable domain in full, completed from reference TRBV30 and TRBJ2-2, reads SQTIHQWPATLVQPVGSPLSLECTVEGTSNPNLYWYRQAAGRGLQLLFYSVGIGQISSEVPQNLSASRPQDRQFILSSKKLLLSDSGFYLCAWSVLGGGGGELFFGEGSRLTVL.

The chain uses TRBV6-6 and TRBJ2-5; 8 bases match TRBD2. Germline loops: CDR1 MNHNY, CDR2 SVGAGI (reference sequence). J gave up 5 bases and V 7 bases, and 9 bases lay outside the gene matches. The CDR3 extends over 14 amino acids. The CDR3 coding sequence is TGTGCCAGCACTACGGCGGGGGGTGTGGAGACCCAGTACTTC. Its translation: CASTTAGGVETQYF.

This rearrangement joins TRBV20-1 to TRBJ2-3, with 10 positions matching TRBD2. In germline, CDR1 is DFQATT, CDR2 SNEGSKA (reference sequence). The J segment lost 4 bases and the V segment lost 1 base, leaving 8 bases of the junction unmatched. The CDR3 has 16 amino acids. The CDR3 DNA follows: TGCAGTGCTAGAGTAAAACTAGCGGGGATGGCAGATACGCAGTATTTT. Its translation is CSARVKLAGMADTQYF.

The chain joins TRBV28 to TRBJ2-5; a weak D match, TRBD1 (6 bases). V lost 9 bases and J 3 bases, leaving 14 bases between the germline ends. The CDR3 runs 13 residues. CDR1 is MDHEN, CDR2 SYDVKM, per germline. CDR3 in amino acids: CASRQAAEETQYF. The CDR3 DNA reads TGTGCCAGTCGACAGGCAGCTGAAGAGACCCAGTACTTC.

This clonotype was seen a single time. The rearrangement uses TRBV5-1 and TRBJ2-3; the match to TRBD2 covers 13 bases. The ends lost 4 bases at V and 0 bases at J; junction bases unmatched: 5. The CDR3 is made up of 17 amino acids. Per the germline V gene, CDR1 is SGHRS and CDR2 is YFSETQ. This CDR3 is CASSPTGLAGSTDTQYF. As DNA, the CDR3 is TGCGCCAGCAGCCCGACGGGACTAGCGGGGAGCACAGATACGCAGTATTTT.

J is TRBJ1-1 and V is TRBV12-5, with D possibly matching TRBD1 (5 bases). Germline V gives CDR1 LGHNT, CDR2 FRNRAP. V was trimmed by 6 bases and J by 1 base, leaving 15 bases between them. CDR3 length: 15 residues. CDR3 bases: TGTGCTAGTGGCACCGGGACCTCGGGGAACACTGAAGCTTTCTTT. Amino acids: CASGTGTSGNTEAFF.

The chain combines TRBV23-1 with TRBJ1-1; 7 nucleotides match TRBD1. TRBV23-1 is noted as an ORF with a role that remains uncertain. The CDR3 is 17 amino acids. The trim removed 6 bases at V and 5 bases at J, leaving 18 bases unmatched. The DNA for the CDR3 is TGCGCCAGCAGCCGAGAGGGGGCAGGGGTACCGGGGACTGAAGCTTTCTTT. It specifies CASSREGAGVPGTEAFF.

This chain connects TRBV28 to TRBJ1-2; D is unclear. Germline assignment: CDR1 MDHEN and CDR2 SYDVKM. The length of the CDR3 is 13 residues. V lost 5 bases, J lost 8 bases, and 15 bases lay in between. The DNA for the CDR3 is TGTGCCAGCAGTCCCTCGGACGGGCGAGGCTACACCTTC. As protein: CASSPSDGRGYTF.

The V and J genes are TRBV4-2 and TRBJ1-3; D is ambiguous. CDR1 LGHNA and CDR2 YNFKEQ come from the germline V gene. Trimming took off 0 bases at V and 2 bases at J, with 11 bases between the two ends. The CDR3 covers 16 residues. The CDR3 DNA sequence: TGTGCCAGCAGCCAAGACCCTCCCACGGCTGGAAACACCATATATTTT. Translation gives CASSQDPPTAGNTIYF.

The CDR3 is CASSLLAGGNSYGYTF. The CDR3 DNA reads as TGTGCCAGCAGCCTCCTTGCAGGGGGCAATTCCTATGGCTACACCTTC. The chain combines TRBV7-9 with TRBJ1-2, with 8 bases identical to TRBD1. This CDR3 is 16 amino acids long. Trimming removed 5 bases from V and 4 bases from J; junction bases left unmatched: 12. CDR1 and CDR2 (germline): SEHNR, FQNEAQ (reference sequence). Filled out from reference TRBV7-9 and TRBJ1-2, the complete variable domain reads DTGVSQNPRHKITKRGQNVTFRCDPISEHNRLYWYRQTLGQGPEFLTYFQNEAQLEKSRLLSDRFSAERPKGSFSTLEIQRTEQGDSAMYLCASSLLAGGNSYGYTFGSGTRLTVV.